Presented here are 25 T cell receptor beta chains from one specimen sequenced in a study of cytomegalovirus exposure and HLA in healthy donors. Primers for the PCR totalled 60 Vbeta and 13 Jbeta. The table came from immunoSEQ multiplex PCR; TCRdb's copy has only in-frame clones and leaves some out. The top ten hold 6.7% of the sample, which has 140,000 to 150,000 clones, 65% to 85% seen once. Specimen: PBMCs. These receptor sequences come from a woman aged 40 to 50 in good health and CMV-seropositive.

This CDR3 reads CASSTLVTTSTDTQYF. The CDR3 bases are TGTGCCAGTAGTACACTAGTGACGACTAGCACAGATACGCAGTATTTT. The chain is built from TRBV19 and TRBJ2-3; maybe TRBD2 (5 bases). V dropped 4 bases and J dropped 0 bases, with 14 bases sitting between them. Germline CDR1 and CDR2: LNHDA and SQIVND (reference sequence). The CDR3 length is 16 residues.

V and J are TRBV6-5 and TRBJ1-5; D gene uncertain. Deletions cut 5 bases from V and 6 bases from J, with 8 bases between. CDR3 length: 12 residues. The germline gives CDR1 MNHEY, CDR2 SVGAGI. The CDR3 protein is CASSREGQPQHF. The CDR3 DNA reads as TGTGCCAGCAGTCGGGAAGGTCAGCCCCAGCATTTT.

V usage is TRBV4-2 and J usage is TRBJ1-1; D perhaps matches TRBD1 (5 bases). V was clipped by 4 bases and J by 6 bases, with 12 bases between them. Looked up from germline, CDR1 is LGHNA and CDR2 is YNFKEQ. The CDR3 is 13 residues long. In nucleotides, the CDR3 is TGTGCCAGCAGCCTTCCCACAGGTTCTGAAGCTTTCTTT. This gives the protein CASSLPTGSEAFF.

The chain has TRBV5-1 and TRBJ2-3; 8 bases match TRBD1. The CDR3 spans 15 residues. CDR1 and CDR2 from the germline V gene are SGHRS and YFSETQ. V lost 4 bases and J lost 5; bases outside the gene matches: 9. The CDR3 bases are TGCGCCAGCAGCGGAACCACAGGGGGTGTAGATACGCAGTATTTT. Residues: CASSGTTGGVDTQYF.

This clone was recorded once. V gene TRBV11-2 combines with J gene TRBJ2-3; 11 bases line up with TRBD2. Germline trimming cut 1 base from V and 5 bases from J; bases unmatched to any gene: 8. This CDR3 is built from 17 residues. Germline lookup yields CDR1 SGHAT and CDR2 FQNNGV. This CDR3 is CASSLGVAGGPLDTQYF. In DNA, the CDR3 is TGTGCCAGCAGCTTAGGGGTAGCGGGGGGGCCTTTAGATACGCAGTATTTT.

This chain links TRBV2 with TRBJ2-7; 11 bases match TRBD2. With 6 bases clipped from V and 2 bases from J, the junction kept 0 bases outside the gene matches. Looked up from germline, CDR1 is SNHLY and CDR2 is FYNNEI. The CDR3 has 13 residues. This CDR3 is CASRTSGTYEQYF. The CDR3 DNA reads TGTGCCAGCAGGACTAGCGGGACCTACGAGCAGTACTTC.

The V gene is TRBV6-5, the J gene TRBJ1-1; 7 bases line up with TRBD1. CDR3 length: 15 residues. Looked up from germline, CDR1 is MNHEY and CDR2 is SVGAGI. V was clipped by 5 bases and J by 0 bases; unmatched bases: 6. The CDR3 is CASSPSGTVNTEAFF. DNA of the CDR3: TGTGCCAGCAGTCCTTCGGGGACAGTGAACACTGAAGCTTTCTTT.

The rearrangement links TRBV4-1 to TRBJ1-6; D is unclear. The CDR3 runs to 17 residues. In germline, CDR1 is MGHRA, CDR2 YSYEKL. V was cut by 6 bases and J by 4 bases, with 19 bases left in between. The CDR3 reads CASSHPGSIGYNSPLHF. The CDR3 DNA follows: TGCGCCAGCAGTCACCCCGGGAGTATTGGGTATAATTCACCCCTCCACTTT.

A few counts support this clone. The J gene is TRBJ2-5, the V gene TRBV5-1, with 8 bases aligning to TRBD1. J lost 2 bases, V lost 3 bases, and 6 bases had no gene match. Germline CDR1 SGHRS, CDR2 YFSETQ. This CDR3 has 15 amino acids. CDR3 in amino acids: CASSSGTGLQETQYF. The DNA for the CDR3 is TGCGCCAGCAGCTCAGGGACAGGTCTGCAAGAGACCCAGTACTTC.

V usage is TRBV6-1 and J usage is TRBJ1-2; 9 bases agree with TRBD1. V gave up 3 bases and J gave up 8 bases; unmatched junction bases: 10. CDR1 and CDR2 (germline): MNHNS, SASEGT. The CDR3 sequence is 15 residues long. The CDR3 DNA reads as TGTGCCAGCAGTGAGTGGTGGGACAGGGAGGGAGGCTACACCTTC. Translation gives CASSEWWDREGGYTF.

On this clone itself: Other DNA sequences in the same sample also yield this CDR3. The chain combines TRBV5-1 with TRBJ2-5; D is perhaps TRBD1 (5 bases). V gave up 1 base and J gave up 2 bases, with 9 bases separating them. From germline, CDR1 is SGHRS and CDR2 YFSETQ. The CDR3 covers 14 residues. Here the CDR3 DNA reads TGCGCCAGCAGCTTGTGGGGCAGGCAAGAGACCCAGTACTTC. This translates into CASSLWGRQETQYF. Variable domain in full (rest from reference TRBV5-1 and TRBJ2-5): KAGVTQTPRYLIKTRGQQVTLSCSPISGHRSVSWYQQTPGQGLQFLFEYFSETQRNKGNFPGRFSGRQFSNSRSEMNVSTLELGDSALYLCASSLWGRQETQYFGPGTRLLVL.

The rearrangement joins TRBV6-1 to TRBJ1-5, with D unclear. V gave up 3 bases and J gave up 4 bases, with 10 bases separating them. The germline gives CDR1 MNHNS, CDR2 SASEGT. The CDR3 covers 14 residues. CDR3 sequence: CASSDTTFNQPQHF. For the CDR3, the DNA is TGTGCCAGCAGTGATACTACATTTAATCAGCCCCAGCATTTT.

The chain links TRBV7-9 to TRBJ1-4, with D perhaps matching TRBD1 (5 bases). The CDR3 has 16 residues. The germline V gene encodes CDR1 SEHNR and CDR2 FQNEAQ (reference sequence). V lost 0 bases to trimming and J lost 7 bases, with 15 bases between them. Here the CDR3 reads CASSLAATQGSEKLFF. DNA for the CDR3: TGTGCCAGCAGCTTAGCCGCCACCCAGGGATCTGAAAAACTGTTTTTT. Together with reference TRBV7-9 and TRBJ1-4, the CDR3 gives the full variable domain: DTGVSQNPRHKITKRGQNVTFRCDPISEHNRLYWYRQTLGQGPEFLTYFQNEAQLEKSRLLSDRFSAERPKGSFSTLEIQRTEQGDSAMYLCASSLAATQGSEKLFFGSGTQLSVL.

The chain employs TRBV7-9 and TRBJ1-1, with D uncertain. The CDR3 loop spans 13 amino acids. CDR1 is SEHNR, CDR2 FQNEAQ, per germline (reference sequence). V gave up 4 bases and J gave up 0 bases, with 6 bases separating them. The CDR3 region is CASSSQVNTEAFF. The CDR3, as DNA: TGTGCCAGCAGCTCCCAGGTGAACACTGAAGCTTTCTTT. The full variable domain, with the rest looked up from reference TRBV7-9 and TRBJ1-1, is DTGVSQNPRHKITKRGQNVTFRCDPISEHNRLYWYRQTLGQGPEFLTYFQNEAQLEKSRLLSDRFSAERPKGSFSTLEIQRTEQGDSAMYLCASSSQVNTEAFFGQGTRLTVV.

The chain employs TRBV5-1 and TRBJ2-5, with D perhaps matching TRBD1 (6 bases). The germline gives CDR1 SGHRS, CDR2 YFSETQ. The CDR3 runs 17 residues. Trimming pared 0 bases from V and 5 bases from J, leaving 20 bases between. In nucleotides, the CDR3 is TGCGCCAGCAGCTTGGGAGTTCAGGGGCCCAAGGGGGAGACCCAGTACTTC. It is translated as CASSLGVQGPKGETQYF. Together with reference TRBV5-1 and TRBJ2-5, the CDR3 gives the full variable domain: KAGVTQTPRYLIKTRGQQVTLSCSPISGHRSVSWYQQTPGQGLQFLFEYFSETQRNKGNFPGRFSGRQFSNSRSEMNVSTLELGDSALYLCASSLGVQGPKGETQYFGPGTRLLVL.

The J gene is TRBJ2-5, the V gene TRBV2, with TRBD2 matching over 10 bases. Germline trimming cut 7 bases from V and 4 bases from J; bases unmatched to any gene: 9. The CDR3 extends over 15 amino acids. Germline CDR1 is SNHLY and CDR2 is FYNNEI. CDR3 in amino acids: CASTLFSGGAETQYF. Written as DNA, the CDR3 is TGTGCCAGCACCCTCTTCAGCGGGGGGGCAGAGACCCAGTACTTC.

The gene calls are TRBV12-5 and TRBJ2-5; unclear D gene. The CDR3 has 14 residues. V dropped 5 bases and J dropped 3 bases, with 13 bases sitting between them. The germline CDR1 and CDR2 sequences are LGHNT and FRNRAP. The CDR3 reads CASGGEAQKETQYF. Written as DNA, the CDR3 is TGTGCTAGTGGTGGAGAAGCGCAGAAAGAGACCCAGTACTTC. The whole variable domain, remainder taken from reference TRBV12-5 and TRBJ2-5, is DARVTQTPRHKVTEMGQEVTMRCQPILGHNTVFWYRQTMMQGLELLAYFRNRAPLDDSGMPKDRFSAEMPDATLATLKIQPSEPRDSAVYFCASGGEAQKETQYFGPGTRLLVL.

This clone was seen a handful of times. The rearrangement uses TRBV11-2 and TRBJ2-1; D uncertain. CDR1 and CDR2 from the germline V gene are SGHAT and FQNNGV. CDR3 length: 15 amino acids. Trimming cost V 3 bases and J 0 bases, with 9 bases left between them. CDR3 residues: CASSLTVSSYNEQFF. Here the CDR3 DNA reads TGTGCCAGCAGCTTGACTGTAAGCTCCTACAATGAGCAGTTCTTC.

This clone was counted once. The genes are TRBV6-6 and TRBJ1-6; 8 bases match TRBD1. The germline CDR1 and CDR2 sequences are MNHNY and SVGAGI (reference sequence). The V gene end was trimmed by 10 bases and the J gene end by 8 bases; junction bases not matched to a gene: 10. CDR3 length: 14 amino acids. The CDR3 protein is CATTGRTGHSPLHF. DNA for the CDR3: TGTGCCACCACTGGTCGGACAGGGCATTCACCCCTCCACTTT.

The rearrangement links TRBV11-2 to TRBJ1-2; 7 bases line up with TRBD1. The J segment lost 5 bases and the V segment lost 5 bases, leaving 8 bases of the junction unmatched. The CDR3 length is 14 residues. Germline CDR1 SGHAT, CDR2 FQNNGV. CDR3 in amino acids: CASSPQGGRYGYTF. CDR3 coding DNA: TGTGCCAGCAGCCCTCAGGGGGGCAGGTATGGCTACACCTTC.

The gene calls are TRBV5-1 and TRBJ2-1; perhaps TRBD1 as D (6 bases). CDR3 length: 12 amino acids. From germline, CDR1 is SGHRS and CDR2 YFSETQ. The ends were cut back, 4 bases at V and 12 bases at J, with 14 bases in the middle. This CDR3 is CASSPDQGRQFF. DNA of the CDR3: TGCGCCAGCAGCCCCGACCAGGGGAGGCAGTTCTTC.

This clone appeared a single time. The J gene is TRBJ2-5, the V gene TRBV28, with D possibly being TRBD1 (6 bases). Germline V lookup: CDR1 MDHEN, CDR2 SYDVKM. The CDR3 contains 12 residues. The germline V and J ends were trimmed by 8 bases and 8 bases, with 15 bases remaining between them. The CDR3 is CASGPGHSTQYF. The CDR3 DNA reads as TGTGCCAGCGGCCCGGGACACTCAACCCAGTACTTC.

This clone has just a few counts. Relative to the germline gene, one junction end is altered; a read error may explain this. The chain employs TRBV7-9 and TRBJ2-7; a possible D gene is TRBD2 (5 bases). The CDR3 covers 17 residues. The V gene's germline CDR1 is SEHNR and CDR2 FQNEAQ (reference sequence). This CDR3 is CSSSAPGVGKGSYEQYF. The DNA of the CDR3 is TGTTCCAGCAGCGCCCCCGGGGTGGGGAAAGGGTCCTACGAGCAGTACTTC.

The chain links TRBV7-2 to TRBJ1-2; D remains ambiguous. The CDR3 covers 12 residues. Germline-derived CDR1 and CDR2 are SGHTA and FQGNSA. V was trimmed by 5 bases and J by 7 bases, leaving 11 bases between them. CDR3 nucleotide sequence: TGTGCCAGCAGCCCCCGATCGGGTGGCTACACCTTC. This gives the protein CASSPRSGGYTF.

Concerning this clone: Compared with germline, one end of the junction differs, possibly owing to a read error. This chain joins TRBV7-9 and TRBJ1-1; 7 bases line up with TRBD1. From germline, CDR1 is SEHNR and CDR2 FQNEAQ (reference sequence). This CDR3 is built from 16 residues. The chain's CDR3 is CSSSDPTGKAGTEAFF. CDR3 DNA sequence: TGTTCCAGCAGCGACCCGACAGGGAAGGCGGGCACTGAAGCTTTCTTT.